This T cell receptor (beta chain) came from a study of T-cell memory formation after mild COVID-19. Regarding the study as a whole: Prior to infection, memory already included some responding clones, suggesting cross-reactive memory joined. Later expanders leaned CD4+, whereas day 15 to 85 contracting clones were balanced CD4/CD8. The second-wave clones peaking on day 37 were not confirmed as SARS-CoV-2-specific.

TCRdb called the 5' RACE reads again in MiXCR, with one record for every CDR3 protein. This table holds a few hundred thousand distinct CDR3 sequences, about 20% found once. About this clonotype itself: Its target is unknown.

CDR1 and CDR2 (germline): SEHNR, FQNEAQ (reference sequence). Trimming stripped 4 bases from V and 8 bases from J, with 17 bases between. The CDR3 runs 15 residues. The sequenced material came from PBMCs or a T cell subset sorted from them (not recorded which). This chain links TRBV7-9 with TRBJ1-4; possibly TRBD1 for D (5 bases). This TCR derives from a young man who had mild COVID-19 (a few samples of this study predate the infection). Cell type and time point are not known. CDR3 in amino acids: CASSSTQAGREKLFF. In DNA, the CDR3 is TGTGCCAGCAGCTCGACACAGGCGGGTCGGGAAAAACTGTTTTTT.